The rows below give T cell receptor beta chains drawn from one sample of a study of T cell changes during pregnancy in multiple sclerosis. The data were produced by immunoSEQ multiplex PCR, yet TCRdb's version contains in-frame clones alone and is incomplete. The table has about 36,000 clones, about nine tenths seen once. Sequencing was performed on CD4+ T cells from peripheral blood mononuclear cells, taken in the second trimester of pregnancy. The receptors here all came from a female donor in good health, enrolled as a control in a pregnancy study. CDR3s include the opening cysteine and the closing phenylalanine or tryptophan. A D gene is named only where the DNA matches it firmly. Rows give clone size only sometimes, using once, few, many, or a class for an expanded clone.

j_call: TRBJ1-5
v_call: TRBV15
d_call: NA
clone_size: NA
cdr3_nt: TGTGCCACCAGCAGGACCATCTTTTCGGGGGAATATGACAATCAGCCCCAGCATTTT
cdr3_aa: CATSRTIFSGEYDNQPQHF

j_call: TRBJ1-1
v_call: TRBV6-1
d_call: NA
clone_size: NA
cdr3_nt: TGTGCCAGCAGTGGACAGCACACTGAAGCTTTCTTT
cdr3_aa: CASSGQHTEAFF

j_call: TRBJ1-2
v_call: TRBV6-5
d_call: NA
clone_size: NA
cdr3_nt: TGTGCCAGCAGTTACGACAGACAGTATGGCTACACCTTC
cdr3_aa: CASSYDRQYGYTF

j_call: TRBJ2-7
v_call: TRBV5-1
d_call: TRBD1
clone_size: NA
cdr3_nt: TGCGCCAGCAGCGGCGGACAGGGCGGTTCCTACGAGCAGTACTTC
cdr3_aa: CASSGGQGGSYEQYF

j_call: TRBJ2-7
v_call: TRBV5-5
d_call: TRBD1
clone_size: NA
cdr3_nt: TGTGCCAGCACCGTCGGGGACAGGGTGGCGTACGAGCAGTACTTC
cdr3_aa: CASTVGDRVAYEQYF

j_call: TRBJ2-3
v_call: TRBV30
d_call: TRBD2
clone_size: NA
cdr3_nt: TGTGCCTGGGGGGGACTAACTAGCACAGATACGCAGTATTTT
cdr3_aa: CAWGGLTSTDTQYF

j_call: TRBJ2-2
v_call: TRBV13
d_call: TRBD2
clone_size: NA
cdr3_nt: TGTGCCAGCAGCTTCCTCATGGGCAGCGGGAAGTTGAACACCGGGGAGCTGTTTTTT
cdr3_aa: CASSFLMGSGKLNTGELFF

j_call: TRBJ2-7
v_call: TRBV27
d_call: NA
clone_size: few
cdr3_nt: TGTGCCAGCAGGGGGGGGGCCGAGCAGTACTTC
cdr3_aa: CASRGGAEQYF

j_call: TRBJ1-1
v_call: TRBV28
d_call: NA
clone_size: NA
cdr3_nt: TGTGCCAGCAACCTCCAGATGAACACTGAAGCTTTCTTT
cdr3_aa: CASNLQMNTEAFF

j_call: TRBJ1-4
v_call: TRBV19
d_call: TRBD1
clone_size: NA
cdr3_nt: TGTGCCAGTAGTACCACAGGGGGCGGTCCTGAAAAACTGTTTTTT
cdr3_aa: CASSTTGGGPEKLFF

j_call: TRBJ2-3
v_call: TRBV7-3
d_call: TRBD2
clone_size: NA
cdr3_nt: TGTGCCAGCAGCTTAAGACTAGCGGAGGCAGATACGCAGTATTTT
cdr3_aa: CASSLRLAEADTQYF

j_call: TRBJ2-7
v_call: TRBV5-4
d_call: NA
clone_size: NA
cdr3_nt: TGTGCCAGCAGCTTAACTCACAGCCCCTACGAGCAGTACTTC
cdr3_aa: CASSLTHSPYEQYF

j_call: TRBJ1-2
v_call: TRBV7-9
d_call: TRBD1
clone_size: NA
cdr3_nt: TGTGCCAGCAGCTTAGACAGGGGTCATGGCTACACCTTC
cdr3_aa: CASSLDRGHGYTF

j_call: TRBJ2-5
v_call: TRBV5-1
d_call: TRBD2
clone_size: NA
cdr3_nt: TGCGCCAGCAGCTTGGGCGGGAGGCTCCAGGAGACCCAGTACTTC
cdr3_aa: CASSLGGRLQETQYF

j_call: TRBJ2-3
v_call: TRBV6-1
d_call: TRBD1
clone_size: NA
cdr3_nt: TGTGCCAGCAGTGATTCCGGGACAGGGACAGATACGCAGTATTTT
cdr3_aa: CASSDSGTGTDTQYF

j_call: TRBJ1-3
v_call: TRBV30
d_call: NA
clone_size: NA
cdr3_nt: TGTGCCTGGAGTCTTGGGGCTTCTGGAAACACCATATATTTT
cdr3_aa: CAWSLGASGNTIYF

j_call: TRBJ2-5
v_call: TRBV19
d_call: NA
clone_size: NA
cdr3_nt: TGTGCCAGTAGTACCGGGGTGGAGACCCAGTACTTC
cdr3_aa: CASSTGVETQYF

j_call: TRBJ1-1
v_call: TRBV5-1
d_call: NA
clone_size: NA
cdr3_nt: TGCGCCAGCAGCTTGGGAGGCAGCTTAATGAACACTGAAGCTTTCTTT
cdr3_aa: CASSLGGSLMNTEAFF

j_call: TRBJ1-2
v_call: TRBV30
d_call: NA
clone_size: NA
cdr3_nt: TGTGCCTGGAGTCCCAGCTGGAGCCTCGGGGGTCCCTATGGCTACACCTTC
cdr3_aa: CAWSPSWSLGGPYGYTF

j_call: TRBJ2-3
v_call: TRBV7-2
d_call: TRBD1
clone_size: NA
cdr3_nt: TGTGCCAGCAGCCCAGCGGTGGGACAGGGCACAGATACGCAGTATTTT
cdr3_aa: CASSPAVGQGTDTQYF

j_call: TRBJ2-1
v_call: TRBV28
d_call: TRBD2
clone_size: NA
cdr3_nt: TGTGCCAGCAGTTTGTCACTAGCGGAGAATGAGCAGTTCTTC
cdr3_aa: CASSLSLAENEQFF

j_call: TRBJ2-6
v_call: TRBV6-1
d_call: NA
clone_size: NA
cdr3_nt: TGTGCCAGCAGAACGGGATCTGGGGCCAACGTCCTGACTTTC
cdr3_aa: CASRTGSGANVLTF

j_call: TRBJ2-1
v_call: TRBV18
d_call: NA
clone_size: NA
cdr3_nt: TGTGCCAGCTCACGGAGGACGACAGGAATTACGGTCAATGAGCAGTTCTTC
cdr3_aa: CASSRRTTGITVNEQFF

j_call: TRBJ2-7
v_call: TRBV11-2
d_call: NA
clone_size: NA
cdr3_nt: TGTGCCAGCAGCTTACAAACGGGGCAGTACTTC
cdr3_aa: CASSLQTGQYF

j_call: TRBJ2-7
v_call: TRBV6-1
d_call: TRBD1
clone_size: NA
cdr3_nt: TGTGCCAGCGGCATGACAGGGGCCCCCTGGGAGCAGTACTTC
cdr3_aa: CASGMTGAPWEQYF

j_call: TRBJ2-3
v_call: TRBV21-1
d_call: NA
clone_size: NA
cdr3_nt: TGTGCCAGCCGGCGGGAGTCGAACACAGATACGCAGTATTTT
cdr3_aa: CASRRESNTDTQYF

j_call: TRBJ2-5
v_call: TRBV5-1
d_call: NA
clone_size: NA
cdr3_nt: TGCGCCAGCAGCTTGGCCATAAGGGGCCGGAAAGAGACCCAGTACTTC
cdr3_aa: CASSLAIRGRKETQYF

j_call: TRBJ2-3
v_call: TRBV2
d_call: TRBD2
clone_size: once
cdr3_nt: TGTGCCGGGAGGGACCAAGAGGCCACAGATACGCAGTATTTT
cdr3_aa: CAGRDQEATDTQYF

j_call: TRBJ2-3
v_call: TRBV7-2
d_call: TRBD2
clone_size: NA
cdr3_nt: TGTGCCAGCAGCCGAGGGCCTAGCGGGGGGAGCACAGATACGCAGTATTTT
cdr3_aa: CASSRGPSGGSTDTQYF

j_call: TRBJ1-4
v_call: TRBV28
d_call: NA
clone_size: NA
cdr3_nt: TGTGCCAGCAGTTTCGGAGGGACTAATGAAAAACTGTTTTTT
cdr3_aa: CASSFGGTNEKLFF

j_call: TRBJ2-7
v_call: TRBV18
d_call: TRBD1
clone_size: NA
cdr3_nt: TGTGCCAGCTCTTCTACCGGGACAGGATACGAGCAGTACTTC
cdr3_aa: CASSSTGTGYEQYF

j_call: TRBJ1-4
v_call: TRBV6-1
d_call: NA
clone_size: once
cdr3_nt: TGTGCCAGCAGTGAAGGGGGGGTTGGGGAAAAACTGTTTTTT
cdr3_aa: CASSEGGVGEKLFF

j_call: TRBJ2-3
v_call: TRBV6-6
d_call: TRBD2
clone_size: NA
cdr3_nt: TGTGCCAGCAGTGCGGGACTAGCGGTCCACACAGATACGCAGTATTTT
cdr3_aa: CASSAGLAVHTDTQYF

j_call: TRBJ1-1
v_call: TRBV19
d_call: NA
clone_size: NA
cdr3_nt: TGTGCCAGTAGTATAACAGGAATGAACACTGAAGCTTTCTTT
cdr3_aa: CASSITGMNTEAFF

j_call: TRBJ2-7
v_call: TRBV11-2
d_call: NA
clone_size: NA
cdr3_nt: TGTGCCAGCAGCTTAGCAGGGCTCGAGCAGTACTTC
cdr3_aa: CASSLAGLEQYF

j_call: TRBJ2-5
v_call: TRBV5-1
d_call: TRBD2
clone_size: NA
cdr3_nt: TGCGCCAGCAGCCCCAGACTAGCGGGAGGGGAAGAGACCCAGTACTTC
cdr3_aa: CASSPRLAGGEETQYF

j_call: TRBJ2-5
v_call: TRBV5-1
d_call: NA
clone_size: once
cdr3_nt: TGCGCCAGCAGCCCGCAGGGAATGCAAGAGACCCAGTACTTC
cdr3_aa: CASSPQGMQETQYF

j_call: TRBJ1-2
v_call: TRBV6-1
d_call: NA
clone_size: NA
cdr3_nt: TGTGCCAGCAGTGAACAGGGTCAAACTCTTAACTATGGCTACACCTTC
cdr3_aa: CASSEQGQTLNYGYTF

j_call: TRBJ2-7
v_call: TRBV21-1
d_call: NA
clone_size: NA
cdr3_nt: TGTGCCAGCAGCAAAGTGGCGGGAGGCGAGCAGTACTTC
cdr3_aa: CASSKVAGGEQYF

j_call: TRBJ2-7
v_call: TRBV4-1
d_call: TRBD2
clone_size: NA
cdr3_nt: TGCGCCAGCAGTCGTTTGGCCAGCGGGGATACTTACGAGCAGTACTTC
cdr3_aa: CASSRLASGDTYEQYF

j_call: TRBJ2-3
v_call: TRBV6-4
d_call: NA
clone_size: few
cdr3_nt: TGTGCCAGCAGTGACGCAGGAGGGCGAGATACGCAGTATTTT
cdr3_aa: CASSDAGGRDTQYF

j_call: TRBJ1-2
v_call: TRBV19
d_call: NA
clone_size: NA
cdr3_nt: TGTGCCAGTAGTATCACGAGTCAGGCGCACTATGGCTACACCTTC
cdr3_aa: CASSITSQAHYGYTF

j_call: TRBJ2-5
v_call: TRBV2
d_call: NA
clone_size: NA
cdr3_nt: TGTGCCAGCACCCGGACGGAGGAAGAGACCCAGTACTTC
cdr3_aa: CASTRTEEETQYF

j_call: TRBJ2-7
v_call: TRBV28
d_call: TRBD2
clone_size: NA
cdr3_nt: TGTGCCAGCTCGATCCCGGGACTAGGAGGGCCTGCCTACGAGCAGTACTTC
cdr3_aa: CASSIPGLGGPAYEQYF

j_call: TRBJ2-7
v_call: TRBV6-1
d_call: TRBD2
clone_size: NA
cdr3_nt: TGTGCCAGCACTCGGACTAGCGGGAGCGAGCAGTACTTC
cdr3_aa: CASTRTSGSEQYF

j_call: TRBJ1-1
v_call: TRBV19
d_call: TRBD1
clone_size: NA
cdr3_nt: TGTGCCAGTAGCGCCTTACAGGGGAGCACTGAAGCTTTCTTT
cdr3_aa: CASSALQGSTEAFF

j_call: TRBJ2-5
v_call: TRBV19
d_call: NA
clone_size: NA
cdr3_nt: TGTGCCAGTAGTATTGGGACAACTGTGGAGACCCAGTACTTC
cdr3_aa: CASSIGTTVETQYF

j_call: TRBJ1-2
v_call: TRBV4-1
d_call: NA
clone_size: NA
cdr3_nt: TGCGCCAGCAGCCAAGTTTCCGGCAGGGGACGCAACTATGGCTACACCTTC
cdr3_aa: CASSQVSGRGRNYGYTF

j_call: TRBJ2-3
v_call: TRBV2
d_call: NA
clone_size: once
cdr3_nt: TGTGCCAGCAGTGAACAGGGTTTCTCCACAGATACGCAGTATTTT
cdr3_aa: CASSEQGFSTDTQYF

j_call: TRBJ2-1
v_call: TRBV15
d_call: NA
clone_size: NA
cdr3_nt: TGTGCCACCGAAAGAGGGACCTACAATGAGCAGTTCTTC
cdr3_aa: CATERGTYNEQFF

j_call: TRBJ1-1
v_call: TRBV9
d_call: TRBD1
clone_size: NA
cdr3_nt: TGTGCCAGCAGCCCACGGACAGGGGCGAACACTGAAGCTTTCTTT
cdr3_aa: CASSPRTGANTEAFF

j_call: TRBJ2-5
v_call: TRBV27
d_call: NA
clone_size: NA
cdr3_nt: TGTGCCAGCAGTTTATTTCTTCCCTCGGGGGAGACCCAGTACTTC
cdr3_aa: CASSLFLPSGETQYF

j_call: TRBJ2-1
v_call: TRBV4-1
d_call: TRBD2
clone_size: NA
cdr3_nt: TGCGCCAGCAGACAAGATTTAAGGGCGGGAGGGCAAAGTGAGCAGTTCTTC
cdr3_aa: CASRQDLRAGGQSEQFF

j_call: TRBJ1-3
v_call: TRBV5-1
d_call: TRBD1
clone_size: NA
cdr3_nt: TGCGCCAGCAGCGTGGACAGGGCCGAAAACACCATATATTTT
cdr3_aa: CASSVDRAENTIYF

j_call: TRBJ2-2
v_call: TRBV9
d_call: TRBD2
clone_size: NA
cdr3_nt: TGTGCCAGCAGCGTAGGGCCAGCGGGGGGGCCGGACACCGGGGAGCTGTTTTTT
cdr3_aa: CASSVGPAGGPDTGELFF

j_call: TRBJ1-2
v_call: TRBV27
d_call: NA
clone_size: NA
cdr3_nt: TGTGCCAGCAGTTCACATCCAACAGCGGCCTATGGCTACACCTTC
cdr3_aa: CASSSHPTAAYGYTF

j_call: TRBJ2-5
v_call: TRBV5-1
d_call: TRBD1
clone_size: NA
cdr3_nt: TGCGCCAGCAGCCCAGCAGGGACAGGGACTCCAGAGACCCAGTACTTC
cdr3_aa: CASSPAGTGTPETQYF

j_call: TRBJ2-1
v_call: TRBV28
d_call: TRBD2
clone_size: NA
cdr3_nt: TGTGCCAGCAGTCTTATATCTAGCGGGGGTTCGGGAAATGAGCAGTTCTTC
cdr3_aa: CASSLISSGGSGNEQFF

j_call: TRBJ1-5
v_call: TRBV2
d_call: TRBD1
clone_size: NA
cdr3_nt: TGTGCCAGCAGTCCTCTTTTAATCGGGACAGTCTATCAGCCCCAGCATTTT
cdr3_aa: CASSPLLIGTVYQPQHF